Listed below are T cell receptor beta chains from one sample, sequenced in a study of blood T cell repertoires in COVID-19. Repertoires were generated with immunoSEQ multiplex PCR, while TCRdb's copy carries only in-frame clones and drops some. There are approximately 200,000 clones in the sample; 94% occur only once, and roughly 0.76% lies in the top ten. The sample consisted of peripheral blood. The receptors shown here come from a young man with COVID-19, enrolled during active disease. CDR3s include the opening cysteine and the closing phenylalanine or tryptophan. The D gene is left open where the match is weak. The size entry is marked missing in some rows and otherwise reads once, few, many or a size class.

J gene: TRBJ1-6
clone size: NA
V gene: TRBV15
D gene: NA
CDR3 protein: CATSKNRALNNSPLHF
CDR3 DNA: TGTGCCACCAGCAAAAACAGGGCCCTAAATAATTCACCCCTCCACTTT

J gene: TRBJ2-2
clone size: NA
V gene: TRBV7-3
D gene: TRBD1
CDR3 protein: CASRIQGAGTGELFF
CDR3 DNA: TGTGCCAGCAGAATACAGGGGGCTGGCACCGGGGAGCTGTTTTTT

J gene: TRBJ2-1
clone size: NA
V gene: TRBV7-3
D gene: NA
CDR3 protein: CASSIPRSSYNEQFF
CDR3 DNA: TGTGCCAGCAGCATTCCACGGAGCTCCTACAATGAGCAGTTCTTC

J gene: TRBJ1-6
clone size: NA
V gene: TRBV7-3
D gene: NA
CDR3 protein: CASSSSGGNSPLHF
CDR3 DNA: TGTGCCAGCAGCTCCTCTGGGGGGAATTCACCCCTCCACTTT

J gene: TRBJ2-5
clone size: NA
V gene: TRBV18
D gene: NA
CDR3 protein: CASSPEHQETQYF
CDR3 DNA: TGTGCCAGCTCACCAGAGCACCAAGAGACCCAGTACTTC

J gene: TRBJ2-1
clone size: NA
V gene: TRBV19
D gene: TRBD2
CDR3 protein: CASSIDSSGGYNEQFF
CDR3 DNA: TGTGCCAGTAGTATAGATTCTAGCGGGGGTTACAATGAGCAGTTCTTC

J gene: TRBJ1-5
clone size: NA
V gene: TRBV27
D gene: NA
CDR3 protein: CASSYFGGNQPQHF
CDR3 DNA: TGTGCCAGCAGTTACTTCGGGGGGAATCAGCCCCAGCATTTT

J gene: TRBJ1-1
clone size: NA
V gene: TRBV6-1
D gene: NA
CDR3 protein: CASSETGGGGAEAFF
CDR3 DNA: TGTGCCAGCAGTGAAACGGGTGGGGGGGGAGCTGAAGCTTTCTTT

J gene: TRBJ1-2
clone size: once
V gene: TRBV3-1/TRBV3-2
D gene: TRBD1
CDR3 protein: CASSQLQGGSRGYTF
CDR3 DNA: TGTGCCAGCAGCCAACTACAGGGGGGGAGTAGGGGCTACACCTTC

J gene: TRBJ2-3
clone size: NA
V gene: TRBV19
D gene: NA
CDR3 protein: CASSMLPSSTDTQYF
CDR3 DNA: TGTGCCAGTAGTATGCTACCATCTAGCACAGATACGCAGTATTTT

J gene: TRBJ2-7
clone size: NA
V gene: TRBV6-1
D gene: NA
CDR3 protein: CASSDNYEQYF
CDR3 DNA: TGTGCCAGCAGTGACAATTACGAGCAGTACTTC

J gene: TRBJ1-6
clone size: few
V gene: TRBV5-1
D gene: NA
CDR3 protein: CASSYQGLGDNSPLHF
CDR3 DNA: TGCGCCAGCAGTTATCAGGGGTTAGGCGATAATTCACCCCTCCACTTT

J gene: TRBJ2-1
clone size: NA
V gene: TRBV14
D gene: NA
CDR3 protein: CASSPMGGGQFF
CDR3 DNA: TGTGCCAGCAGCCCTATGGGAGGTGGGCAGTTCTTC

J gene: TRBJ2-5
clone size: NA
V gene: TRBV10-1
D gene: TRBD1
CDR3 protein: CASSESDRGGETQYF
CDR3 DNA: TGCGCCAGCAGTGAGTCCGACAGGGGTGGAGAGACCCAGTACTTC

J gene: TRBJ1-1
clone size: NA
V gene: TRBV2
D gene: NA
CDR3 protein: CASRQGLGTEAFF
CDR3 DNA: TGTGCCAGCAGGCAGGGGTTGGGCACTGAAGCTTTCTTT

J gene: TRBJ1-2
clone size: NA
V gene: TRBV28
D gene: NA
CDR3 protein: CASSYRAYGYTF
CDR3 DNA: TGTGCCAGCAGTTACAGGGCCTATGGCTACACCTTC

J gene: TRBJ2-1
clone size: NA
V gene: TRBV7-9
D gene: TRBD1
CDR3 protein: CASSPSGQGGGHYNEQFF
CDR3 DNA: TGTGCCAGCAGCCCATCGGGACAGGGAGGAGGCCACTACAATGAGCAGTTCTTC

J gene: TRBJ2-1
clone size: NA
V gene: TRBV6-5
D gene: NA
CDR3 protein: CASTGGDEQFF
CDR3 DNA: TGTGCCAGTACGGGGGGCGATGAGCAGTTCTTC

J gene: TRBJ2-7
clone size: NA
V gene: TRBV18
D gene: NA
CDR3 protein: CASSPGLRGFRYEQYF
CDR3 DNA: TGTGCCAGCTCACCTGGTCTTCGAGGGTTTCGGTACGAGCAGTACTTC

J gene: TRBJ2-2
clone size: NA
V gene: TRBV4-1
D gene: NA
CDR3 protein: CASTRQANTGELFF
CDR3 DNA: TGCGCCAGCACCAGACAGGCGAACACCGGGGAGCTGTTTTTT

J gene: TRBJ2-5
clone size: NA
V gene: TRBV5-1
D gene: TRBD1
CDR3 protein: CASRRTYSGGPGETQYF
CDR3 DNA: TGCGCCAGCAGGAGAACTTATTCAGGGGGCCCTGGGGAGACCCAGTACTTC

J gene: TRBJ1-6
clone size: NA
V gene: TRBV19
D gene: NA
CDR3 protein: CASSPGTLINNSPLHF
CDR3 DNA: TGTGCCAGTAGTCCCGGGACATTGATTAATAATTCACCCCTCCACTTT

J gene: TRBJ1-2
clone size: once
V gene: TRBV5-6
D gene: TRBD1
CDR3 protein: CASSIPGTVLLGYTF
CDR3 DNA: TGTGCCAGCAGCATACCCGGGACAGTGCTACTGGGCTACACCTTC

J gene: TRBJ2-4
clone size: NA
V gene: TRBV28
D gene: NA
CDR3 protein: CASTARGLTKNIQYF
CDR3 DNA: TGTGCCAGCACCGCCAGGGGTTTGACCAAAAACATTCAGTACTTC

J gene: TRBJ1-2
clone size: NA
V gene: TRBV25-1
D gene: NA
CDR3 protein: CASGVGAGYGYTF
CDR3 DNA: TGTGCCAGCGGGGTTGGGGCAGGCTATGGCTACACCTTC

J gene: TRBJ1-1
clone size: NA
V gene: TRBV5-1
D gene: TRBD1
CDR3 protein: CASSFKGATEAFF
CDR3 DNA: TGCGCCAGCAGCTTTAAGGGGGCCACTGAAGCTTTCTTT

J gene: TRBJ1-1
clone size: NA
V gene: TRBV11-2
D gene: NA
CDR3 protein: CASSSTERWDMNTEAFF
CDR3 DNA: TGTGCCAGCAGCTCTACCGAGAGGTGGGACATGAACACTGAAGCTTTCTTT

J gene: TRBJ1-5
clone size: NA
V gene: TRBV19
D gene: TRBD1
CDR3 protein: CASSIRDSTNQPQHF
CDR3 DNA: TGTGCCAGTAGTATAAGGGACAGCACTAATCAGCCCCAGCATTTT

J gene: TRBJ1-5
clone size: NA
V gene: TRBV2
D gene: TRBD1
CDR3 protein: CASSQQGWQPQHF
CDR3 DNA: TGTGCCAGCAGCCAACAGGGGTGGCAGCCCCAGCATTTT

J gene: TRBJ1-1
clone size: NA
V gene: TRBV4-2
D gene: NA
CDR3 protein: CASSQARGANTEAFF
CDR3 DNA: TGTGCCAGCAGCCAAGCGCGGGGCGCTAACACTGAAGCTTTCTTT

J gene: TRBJ2-1
clone size: once
V gene: TRBV5-5
D gene: NA
CDR3 protein: CASSLEGSSYNEQFF
CDR3 DNA: TGTGCCAGCAGCTTGGAAGGGAGCTCCTACAATGAGCAGTTCTTC

J gene: TRBJ2-7
clone size: NA
V gene: TRBV19
D gene: TRBD2
CDR3 protein: CASSMVGLATEQYF
CDR3 DNA: TGTGCCAGTAGTATGGTGGGACTAGCGACCGAGCAGTACTTC

J gene: TRBJ1-2
clone size: NA
V gene: TRBV18
D gene: TRBD1
CDR3 protein: CASSPTGQIYGYTF
CDR3 DNA: TGTGCCAGCTCACCTACGGGACAGATATATGGCTACACCTTC

J gene: TRBJ2-1
clone size: NA
V gene: TRBV7-9
D gene: TRBD2
CDR3 protein: CASSQTRGDYNEQFF
CDR3 DNA: TGTGCCAGCAGCCAAACTCGGGGGGACTACAATGAGCAGTTCTTC

J gene: TRBJ1-2
clone size: NA
V gene: TRBV18
D gene: TRBD1
CDR3 protein: CASSPPTGQGDYGYTF
CDR3 DNA: TGTGCCAGCTCACCGCCAACAGGACAGGGAGACTATGGCTACACCTTC

J gene: TRBJ1-1
clone size: NA
V gene: TRBV6-6
D gene: NA
CDR3 protein: CASSYGRMNTEAFF
CDR3 DNA: TGTGCCAGCAGTTACGGCAGGATGAACACTGAAGCTTTCTTT

J gene: TRBJ2-5
clone size: once
V gene: TRBV2
D gene: NA
CDR3 protein: CASSEARTSQETQYF
CDR3 DNA: TGTGCCAGCAGTGAAGCGAGGACAAGTCAAGAGACCCAGTACTTC

J gene: TRBJ1-5
clone size: NA
V gene: TRBV19
D gene: NA
CDR3 protein: CASRTDGLRNQPQHF
CDR3 DNA: TGTGCCAGTAGGACCGACGGACTACGGAATCAGCCCCAGCATTTT

J gene: TRBJ1-2
clone size: NA
V gene: TRBV9
D gene: NA
CDR3 protein: CASSGIGQPTSYGYTF
CDR3 DNA: TGTGCCAGCAGCGGAATTGGACAGCCAACTTCCTATGGCTACACCTTC

J gene: TRBJ2-6
clone size: NA
V gene: TRBV6-5
D gene: NA
CDR3 protein: CATGYRGQVFF
CDR3 DNA: TGTGCCACTGGGTACCGGGGTCAGGTTTTTTTC

J gene: TRBJ1-5
clone size: NA
V gene: TRBV7-9
D gene: TRBD1
CDR3 protein: CASSSGTVTFNQPQHF
CDR3 DNA: TGTGCCAGCAGCTCCGGGACAGTAACTTTCAATCAGCCCCAGCATTTT

J gene: TRBJ2-3
clone size: NA
V gene: TRBV11-2
D gene: TRBD2
CDR3 protein: CASIGAGDFTDTQYF
CDR3 DNA: TGTGCCAGCATCGGCGCGGGGGACTTCACAGATACGCAGTATTTT

J gene: TRBJ2-1
clone size: NA
V gene: TRBV27
D gene: NA
CDR3 protein: CASRPWGGLYNEQFF
CDR3 DNA: TGTGCCAGCCGCCCTTGGGGGGGGCTCTACAATGAGCAGTTCTTC

J gene: TRBJ1-1
clone size: few
V gene: TRBV5-1
D gene: NA
CDR3 protein: CASSSWTGTEAFF
CDR3 DNA: TGCGCCAGCAGCTCGTGGACGGGGACTGAAGCTTTCTTT

J gene: TRBJ1-6
clone size: NA
V gene: TRBV6-5
D gene: NA
CDR3 protein: CAGRDILSPLHF
CDR3 DNA: TGTGCCGGCAGGGACATTTTGTCACCCCTCCACTTT

J gene: TRBJ2-7
clone size: NA
V gene: TRBV6-5
D gene: TRBD2
CDR3 protein: CASSSGLAAFDEQYF
CDR3 DNA: TGTGCCAGCAGTTCGGGACTAGCGGCCTTCGACGAGCAGTACTTC

J gene: TRBJ1-5
clone size: NA
V gene: TRBV6-6
D gene: TRBD1
CDR3 protein: CASSPGQVGNQPQHF
CDR3 DNA: TGTGCCAGCAGTCCCGGACAGGTTGGCAATCAGCCCCAGCATTTT

J gene: TRBJ2-1
clone size: few
V gene: TRBV13
D gene: NA
CDR3 protein: CASRPSTRGGNEQFF
CDR3 DNA: TGTGCCAGCAGGCCTTCGACTCGAGGGGGCAATGAGCAGTTCTTC

J gene: TRBJ1-2
clone size: NA
V gene: TRBV6-5
D gene: TRBD1
CDR3 protein: CASSYLWTGLDYGYTF
CDR3 DNA: TGTGCCAGCAGTTACCTATGGACAGGACTTGACTATGGCTACACCTTC

J gene: TRBJ1-5
clone size: NA
V gene: TRBV5-1
D gene: TRBD1
CDR3 protein: CASSPDTGGRPQHF
CDR3 DNA: TGCGCCAGCAGCCCGGACACAGGGGGTCGGCCCCAGCATTTT

J gene: TRBJ2-5
clone size: NA
V gene: TRBV7-9
D gene: TRBD1
CDR3 protein: CASSLTGLETQYF
CDR3 DNA: TGTGCCAGCAGCTTGACAGGGCTGGAGACCCAGTACTTC

J gene: TRBJ1-4
clone size: NA
V gene: TRBV5-1
D gene: TRBD1
CDR3 protein: CASSLEGQGGEKLFF
CDR3 DNA: TGCGCCAGCAGCTTGGAGGGACAGGGAGGTGAAAAACTGTTTTTT

J gene: TRBJ1-1
clone size: NA
V gene: TRBV5-6
D gene: NA
CDR3 protein: CASSLRRGTEAFF
CDR3 DNA: TGTGCCAGCAGCTTGCGCCGAGGGACTGAAGCTTTCTTT

J gene: TRBJ2-3
clone size: NA
V gene: TRBV6-5
D gene: TRBD2
CDR3 protein: CASSLLAGGPDTQYF
CDR3 DNA: TGTGCCAGCAGTTTGCTAGCGGGGGGGCCAGATACGCAGTATTTT

J gene: TRBJ2-3
clone size: NA
V gene: TRBV23-1
D gene: TRBD1
CDR3 protein: CASSLQGKGSSTDTQYF
CDR3 DNA: TGCGCCAGCAGTTTACAGGGGAAGGGGTCTAGCACAGATACGCAGTATTTT